These T cell receptor beta chains were read from a single sample in a study of T cell responses to AZD1222 COVID-19 vaccine. TCRdb's copy holds only in-frame clones and misses some; the assay was immunoSEQ multiplex PCR. The sample has 150,000 to 200,000 clones, under 95% seen once. The sample consisted of peripheral blood, taken on day 0 of MenACWY control vaccination. These receptor sequences come from an adult in good health. CDR3s include the opening cysteine and the closing phenylalanine or tryptophan. A D gene is named only where the DNA matches it firmly. The size entry is marked missing in some rows and otherwise reads once, few, many or a size class.

>TRBV27|TRBJ1-3|once|-
TGTGCCAGCAGTTTATCGTTGGAGGGCGCTGGAAACACCATATATTTT
CASSLSLEGAGNTIYF
>TRBV11-2|TRBJ2-1|-|-
TGTGCCAGCAGCTTAGTTGCGGGAATATACAATGAGCAGTTCTTC
CASSLVAGIYNEQFF
>TRBV12-3/TRBV12-4|TRBJ1-1|-|-
TGTGCCACCTCCCCTTGGGACTCGGAAGCTTTCTTT
CATSPWDSEAFF
>TRBV11-3|TRBJ1-6|-|TRBD1
TGTGCCAGCAGCCTCGGACAGGATAATTCACCCCTCCACTTT
CASSLGQDNSPLHF
>TRBV5-1|TRBJ2-2|-|-
TGCGCCAGCAGCTTGGCAGGGGGGAGCACCGGGGAGCTGTTTTTT
CASSLAGGSTGELFF
>TRBV19|TRBJ1-1|-|-
TGTGCCAGTGCGAGACGGCGGGGGACTGAAGCTTTCTTT
CASARRRGTEAFF
>TRBV6-5|TRBJ2-2|-|TRBD2
TGTGCCAGCAGGGAGCGGGAGGTTAGCACCGGGGAGCTGTTTTTT
CASREREVSTGELFF
>TRBV19|TRBJ2-2|-|TRBD2
TGTGCCAGTAGCCAACGAACTAGCGGATCGAACACCGGGGAGCTGTTTTTT
CASSQRTSGSNTGELFF
>TRBV5-1|TRBJ2-2|-|TRBD1
TGCGCCAGCAGCTACACAGGGGGCTCTCGCACCGGGGAGCTGTTTTTT
CASSYTGGSRTGELFF
>TRBV2|TRBJ1-5|-|TRBD1
TGTGCCAGCAGGGAAAACCTCCCGGGACAGGGGGCGCGGGGCAATCAGCCCCAGCATTTT
CASRENLPGQGARGNQPQHF
>TRBV19|TRBJ2-1|-|-
TGTGCCAGTAGTAGCGGAACAAATGAGCAGTTCTTC
CASSSGTNEQFF
>TRBV12-3/TRBV12-4|TRBJ2-7|-|-
TGTGCCAGCAGTTTCACAGGCTACGAGCAGTACTTC
CASSFTGYEQYF
>TRBV6-5|TRBJ1-2|-|-
TGTGCCAGCAGGTATCATGGGAGTCCAGGCGTCTACACCTTC
CASRYHGSPGVYTF
>TRBV29-1|TRBJ2-7|few|-
TGCAGCGTTGAAGGCGAAGGGGCGCTCTCCTACGAGCAGTACTTC
CSVEGEGALSYEQYF
>TRBV5-1|TRBJ1-1|-|-
TGCGCCAGCAGCGCGGGGGTTGGCACTGAAGCTTTCTTT
CASSAGVGTEAFF
>TRBV3-1/TRBV3-2|TRBJ2-7|-|-
TGTGCCAGCAGCCTCGGCTGGGCATCCTACGAGCAGTACTTC
CASSLGWASYEQYF
>TRBV9|TRBJ2-3|-|-
TGTGCCAGCAGCGTCGGGCTTTCGGATACGCAGTATTTT
CASSVGLSDTQYF
>TRBV7-2|TRBJ2-5|-|TRBD2
TGTGCCAGCAGCTTAGCGGGAGGGCCGGAGACCCAGTACTTC
CASSLAGGPETQYF
>TRBV6-4|TRBJ2-1|-|TRBD1
TGTGCCAGCATGGGGGACAGAACTTCCTACAATGAGCAGTTCTTC
CASMGDRTSYNEQFF
>TRBV29-1|TRBJ2-1|-|TRBD2
TGCAGCGGTGGGGCGGGAGGTCTTGTGAATGAGCAGTTCTTC
CSGGAGGLVNEQFF
>TRBV7-9|TRBJ1-4|-|-
TGTGCCAGCAGCCGGACAGCTTCTAATGAAAAACTGTTTTTT
CASSRTASNEKLFF
>TRBV10-3|TRBJ1-2|-|-
TGTGCCATCAGTGAGTCTTCAGTGAACTATGGCTACACCTTC
CAISESSVNYGYTF
>TRBV27|TRBJ1-3|-|-
TGTGCCAGCAGTTCCCAGGGCGCTGGAAACACCATATATTTT
CASSSQGAGNTIYF
>TRBV9|TRBJ1-1|-|-
TGTGCCAGCAGCCCCAGGGACGGAAGGAACACTGAAGCTTTCTTT
CASSPRDGRNTEAFF
>TRBV19|TRBJ1-2|-|TRBD1
TGTGCCAGTAGTCCGGGACAGGGCGGCGGCTACACCTTC
CASSPGQGGGYTF
>TRBV6-2/TRBV6-3|TRBJ1-6|-|-
TGTGCCAGCAGCCAATCCAGGGGAATGGATTCACCCCTCCACTTT
CASSQSRGMDSPLHF
>TRBV19|TRBJ1-1|-|-
TGTGCCAGTAGTGCCGGGACTTTGCACCGCACCGGCACTGAAGCTTTCTTT
CASSAGTLHRTGTEAFF
>TRBV10-2|TRBJ1-5|-|-
TGCGCCAGCAGTGTTCGGGGGGGAGGGCAGCCCCAGCATTTT
CASSVRGGGQPQHF
>TRBV5-6|TRBJ1-2|-|-
TGTGCCAGCAGCTTGGCCCGGGGCAGGGTGAGGGGCTACACCTTC
CASSLARGRVRGYTF
>TRBV18|TRBJ2-2|few|TRBD2
TGTGCCAGCCAGGGTCCGGGACTAGCGGGAACCACGAACACCGGGGAGCTGTTTTTT
CASQGPGLAGTTNTGELFF
>TRBV27|TRBJ1-2|-|-
TGTGCCAGCAGTTTAGCCCGGAACTATGGCTACACCTTC
CASSLARNYGYTF
>TRBV7-3|TRBJ2-4|-|TRBD2
TGTGCCAGCAGCTCCACCGGGACTATCGGGTTGACTTCTAACATTCAGTACTTC
CASSSTGTIGLTSNIQYF
>TRBV19|TRBJ1-5|-|-
TGTGCCAGTAGTATAAATGGGGCCGGTGCCAATCAGCCCCAGCATTTT
CASSINGAGANQPQHF
>TRBV3-1/TRBV3-2|TRBJ2-7|-|TRBD1
TGTGCCAGCAGTTACGGACAGGGAAGAGGTGCCGAGCAGTACTTC
CASSYGQGRGAEQYF
>TRBV7-2|TRBJ1-5|-|TRBD1
TGTGCCAGCAGTCAAACAGGACAGGGTAGTCAGCCCCAGCATTTT
CASSQTGQGSQPQHF